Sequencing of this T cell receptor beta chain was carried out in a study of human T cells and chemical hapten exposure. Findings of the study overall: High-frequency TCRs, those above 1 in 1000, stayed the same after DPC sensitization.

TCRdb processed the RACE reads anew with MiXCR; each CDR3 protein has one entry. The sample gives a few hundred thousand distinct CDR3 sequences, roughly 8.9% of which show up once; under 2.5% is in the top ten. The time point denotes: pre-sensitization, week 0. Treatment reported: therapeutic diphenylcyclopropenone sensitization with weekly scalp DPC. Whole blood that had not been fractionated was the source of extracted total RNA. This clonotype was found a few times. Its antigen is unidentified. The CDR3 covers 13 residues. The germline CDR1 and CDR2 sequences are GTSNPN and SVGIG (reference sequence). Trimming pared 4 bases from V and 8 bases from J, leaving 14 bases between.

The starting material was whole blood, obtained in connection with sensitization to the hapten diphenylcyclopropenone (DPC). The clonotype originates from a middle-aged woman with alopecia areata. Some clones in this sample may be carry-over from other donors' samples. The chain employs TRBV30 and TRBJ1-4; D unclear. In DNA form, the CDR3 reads TGTGCCTGGAACCCCGGAAGTAGGGAAAAACTGTTTTTT. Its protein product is CAWNPGSREKLFF.